One and the same sample provided the 10 T cell receptor beta chains below, sequenced in a study of blood T cell repertoires in COVID-19. The method was immunoSEQ multiplex PCR; TCRdb's version includes in-frame clones alone and lacks a portion of them. The sample has roughly 160,000 clones; roughly 80% are singletons. Specimen: PBMCs or T cells enriched from blood (not recorded which). These receptors came from a woman aged 60-70 years who had recovered from COVID-19.

A note on this clone: The conserved final phenylalanine or tryptophan is absent from the CDR3, which likely points to a read error. The limits of the CDR3 on the DNA are not certain, so only TCRdb's listed CDR3 is given. The chain recombines TRBV7-2 with TRBJ2-3; the listed D gene, TRBD2, was not tested against the DNA. The germline CDR1 and CDR2 sequences are SGHTA and FQGNSA. The CDR3 region is 12 residues in length, termini included. The CDR3 sequence is CASTEPGLAGLI.

The V and J genes are TRBV18 and TRBJ2-7; 9 bases fit TRBD1. V dropped 4 bases and J dropped 5; count of bases not matched to a gene: 15. This CDR3 region has 17 residues. Per germline, CDR1 KGHSH and CDR2 LQKENI. CDR3 residues: CASSRLKPPGQGHEQYF. CDR3 nucleotides: TGTGCCAGCTCACGACTCAAACCTCCGGGACAGGGCCACGAGCAGTACTTC.

This chain connects TRBV14 to TRBJ1-2; 7 bases fit TRBD1. The germline CDR1 and CDR2 sequences are SGHDN and FVKESK. This CDR3 spans 13 amino acids. After removal of 4 bases from V and 4 bases from J, the junction contained 3 bases not matched to a gene. CDR3 DNA sequence: TGTGCCAGCAGCCCGAACAGGGGCTATGGCTACACCTTC. The encoded protein is CASSPNRGYGYTF.

The chain combines TRBV24-1 with TRBJ1-2; D may be TRBD1 (6 bases). The germline V and J ends were trimmed by 4 bases and 4 bases, with 15 bases remaining between them. Looked up from germline, CDR1 is KGHDR and CDR2 is SFDVKD. This CDR3 contains 15 residues. CDR3 nucleotides: TGTGCCACCAGTGACCCGCGGACAGACCTCTATGGCTACACCTTC. Protein product: CATSDPRTDLYGYTF.

The rearrangement links TRBV7-3 to TRBJ2-2; a weak D match, TRBD1 (7 bases). CDR3 size: 17 residues. Looked up from germline, CDR1 is SGHTA and CDR2 is FQGTGA. V lost 2 bases, J lost 1 base, and 14 bases lay in between. The CDR3 bases are TGTGCCAGCAGCTTATCTCCAGGGGGAGGGAACACCGGGGAGCTGTTTTTT. As protein: CASSLSPGGGNTGELFF.

The J gene is TRBJ1-1, the V gene TRBV13, with TRBD1 as a possible D gene (6 bases). From germline, CDR1 is PRHDT and CDR2 FYEKMQ (reference sequence). The CDR3 has 12 residues. Trimming stripped 6 bases from V and 13 bases from J, with 18 bases between. Here the CDR3 reads CASSSGTSYLFF. The CDR3 DNA reads as TGTGCCAGCAGTTCCGGGACAAGCTACCTTTTCTTT.

V and J are TRBV12-3 or TRBV12-4 and TRBJ2-1, with TRBD1 as a possible D gene (6 bases). This CDR3 comprises 12 residues. The V end was cut by 5 bases, the J end by 4 bases, with 6 bases between. The CDR3 nucleotides read TGTGCCAGCAGTGGACAGTACAATGAGCAGTTCTTC. It yields the protein CASSGQYNEQFF.

The table lists this clone with a few counts. The V gene is TRBV11-1, the J gene TRBJ1-2, with TRBD1 identical over 10 bases. This CDR3 is built from 14 residues. Germline-derived CDR1 and CDR2 are SGHAT and FQDESV (reference sequence). Germline trimming cut 5 bases from V and 3 bases from J; bases unmatched to any gene: 3. In nucleotides, the CDR3 is TGTGCCAGCAGCGACAGGGGGCGCGACTATGGCTACACCTTC. It yields the protein CASSDRGRDYGYTF.

The chain uses TRBV19 and TRBJ1-1, with TRBD1 matching 8 bases. Germline-derived CDR1 and CDR2 are LNHDA and SQIVND (reference sequence). CDR3 size: 15 residues. With 3 bases clipped from V and 5 bases from J, the junction kept 8 bases outside the gene matches. The CDR3 sequence: CASSIAGQGGTEAFF. DNA for the CDR3: TGTGCCAGTAGTATCGCTGGACAGGGCGGGACTGAAGCTTTCTTT. The variable domain in full, completed from reference TRBV19 and TRBJ1-1, reads DGGITQSPKYLFRKEGQNVTLSCEQNLNHDAMYWYRQDPGQGLRLIYYSQIVNDFQKGDIAEGYSVSREKKESFPLTVTSAQKNPTAFYLCASSIAGQGGTEAFFGQGTRLTVV.

This clone was detected many times. This chain joins TRBV10-3 and TRBJ1-1, with D possibly being TRBD1 (6 bases). V was clipped by 3 bases and J by 2 bases, with 16 bases between them. This CDR3 has 16 residues. Germline V lookup: CDR1 ENHRY, CDR2 SYGVKD. The CDR3 loop is CAISELGGARNTEAFF. For the CDR3, the DNA is TGTGCCATCAGTGAATTGGGGGGGGCGCGAAACACTGAAGCTTTCTTT.